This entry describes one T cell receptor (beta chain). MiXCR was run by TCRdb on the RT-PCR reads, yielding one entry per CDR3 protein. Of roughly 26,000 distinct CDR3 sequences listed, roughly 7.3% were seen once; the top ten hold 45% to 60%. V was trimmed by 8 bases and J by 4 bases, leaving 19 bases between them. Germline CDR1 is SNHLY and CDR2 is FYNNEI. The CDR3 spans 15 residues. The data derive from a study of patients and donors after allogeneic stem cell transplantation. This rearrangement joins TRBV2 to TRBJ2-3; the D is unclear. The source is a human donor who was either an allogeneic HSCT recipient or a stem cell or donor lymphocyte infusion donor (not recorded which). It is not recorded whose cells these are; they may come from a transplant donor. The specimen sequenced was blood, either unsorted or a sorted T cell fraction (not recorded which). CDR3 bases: TGTGCCAGCCGCCCGGCGGCGCACAATCCAGATACGCAGTATTTT. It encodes CASRPAAHNPDTQYF.